This is a list of T cell receptor beta chains from one sample in a study of T cell responses to AZD1222 COVID-19 vaccine. Repertoires were generated with immunoSEQ multiplex PCR, while TCRdb's copy carries only in-frame clones and drops some. The sample lists about 130,000 clones, approximately 83% occurring once. Here the sequenced sample was peripheral blood, taken on day 0 of AZD1222 vaccination. Receptors were obtained from an adult in good health. Each CDR3 is given with its conserved first and last residue. D genes are given only for firm matches. A clone size is listed for some rows: how often the clone was seen (once, few, many), or a class if it is expanded.

TRBD1	.	TRBV9	TRBJ2-3	TGTGCCAGCAGCGTCAGGGGGCTTGACACAGATACGCAGTATTTT	CASSVRGLDTDTQYF
TRBD2	once	TRBV19	TRBJ2-1	TGTGCCAGTAAAATGACTAGCGGGAGCGATGAGCAGTTCTTC	CASKMTSGSDEQFF
TRBD1	.	TRBV30	TRBJ1-2	TGTGCCTGGAGTCCACAGGGGGTCTATGGCTACACCTTC	CAWSPQGVYGYTF
.	.	TRBV4-3	TRBJ2-1	TGCGCCAGCAGCCAAGGGACGGGAGCCTCCAATGAGCAGTTCTTC	CASSQGTGASNEQFF
.	.	TRBV7-2	TRBJ1-5	TGTGCCAGCAGCTTAACCGGTGTGAGCAATCAGCCCCAGCATTTT	CASSLTGVSNQPQHF
TRBD2	once	TRBV11-2	TRBJ2-7	TGTGCCAGCAGCACGCGGACTAGCTACGAGCAGTACTTC	CASSTRTSYEQYF
.	.	TRBV11-3	TRBJ1-1	TGTGCCAGCAGCTTAGGAAAGAACACTGAAGCTTTCTTT	CASSLGKNTEAFF
.	.	TRBV9	TRBJ2-2	TGTGCCAGCAGCGGGAGGGGGGTCACCGGGGAGCTGTTTTTT	CASSGRGVTGELFF
.	.	TRBV4-3	TRBJ1-1	TGCGCCAGCAGCCAAGATGTAAGGAACACTGAAGCTTTCTTT	CASSQDVRNTEAFF
.	.	TRBV19	TRBJ2-5	TGTGCCAGCCGGGTGAGGGGCCAAGAGACCCAGTACTTC	CASRVRGQETQYF
.	.	TRBV6-2/TRBV6-3	TRBJ2-7	TGTGCCAGCAGTCCACACGGTATCAAGTACTTC	CASSPHGIKYF
TRBD1	.	TRBV2	TRBJ1-2	TGTGCCAGCAGGACAGGGGAAAACTATGGCTACACCTTC	CASRTGENYGYTF
.	.	TRBV6-6	TRBJ2-5	TGTGCCAGCATCCAATACCCCCTTGTCCCAGAGACCCAGTACTTC	CASIQYPLVPETQYF
.	once	TRBV6-5	TRBJ1-1	TGTGCCAGCAGTTACTCAGCCAGGGGCAGCACTGAAGCTTTCTTT	CASSYSARGSTEAFF
.	.	TRBV7-2	TRBJ1-1	TGTGCCAGCAGCTTAGCGCGCCTCTTCGTTATCTTT	CASSLARLFVIF
.	few	TRBV2	TRBJ2-2	TGTGCCAGCAGGGGGGGACCGAACACCGGGGAGCTGTTTTTT	CASRGGPNTGELFF
.	.	TRBV30	TRBJ2-6	TGTGCCTGGAGCCTAGGGGGGACTGGGGCCAACGTCCTGACTTTC	CAWSLGGTGANVLTF
.	.	TRBV11-2	TRBJ2-1	TGTGCCAGCAGGCTTAGAGGGAGGGGGTACAATGAGCAGTTCTTC	CASRLRGRGYNEQFF
.	.	TRBV14	TRBJ2-4	TGTGCCAGCAAGGGCTTGGGGAACATTCAGTACTTC	CASKGLGNIQYF
.	.	TRBV18	TRBJ1-1	TGTGCCAGCTCATTACAGCCCCCCGGGGGAGCTTTCTTT	CASSLQPPGGAFF
TRBD1	.	TRBV2	TRBJ2-7	TGTGCCAGCAGTCCGGACAGGGGGCCCAACTACGAGCAGTACTTC	CASSPDRGPNYEQYF
TRBD1	.	TRBV7-6	TRBJ2-7	TGTGCCAGCAGCTTACCCGGGACAGCCGGCTACGAGCAGTACTTC	CASSLPGTAGYEQYF
.	.	TRBV6-4	TRBJ1-1	TGTGCCAGCAGTTTGGGAGGTAGTAACACTGAAGCTTTCTTT	CASSLGGSNTEAFF
TRBD1	.	TRBV5-1	TRBJ2-4	TGCGCCAGCAGCCCAAGGACAGGGATGGACATTCAGTACTTC	CASSPRTGMDIQYF
.	few	TRBV14	TRBJ2-1	TGTGCCAGCAGCCAAGGGCAGGGGATCTACAATGAGCAGTTCTTC	CASSQGQGIYNEQFF
TRBD2	.	TRBV6-5	TRBJ2-1	TGTGCCAGCAATTTAGGGACTAAAGGTGAGCAGTTCTTC	CASNLGTKGEQFF
TRBD1	.	TRBV30	TRBJ1-5	TGTGCCTGGGGACAGGAAGGCAATCAGCCCCAGCATTTT	CAWGQEGNQPQHF
.	few	TRBV9	TRBJ2-5	TGTGCCAGCAGCGTAGAAGAGACCCAGTACTTC	CASSVEETQYF
TRBD1	.	TRBV14	TRBJ2-1	TGTGCCAGCAGCAAACCCGGGACAGGGGCCAATGAGCAGTTCTTC	CASSKPGTGANEQFF
TRBD1	.	TRBV12-3/TRBV12-4	TRBJ2-7	TGTGCCAGCAGCAAGGGACAGGCCTACGAGCAGTACTTC	CASSKGQAYEQYF
.	.	TRBV9	TRBJ2-2	TGTGCCAGCACCGAAGTAGCGGCTGCGAACACCGGGGAGCTGTTTTTT	CASTEVAAANTGELFF
.	.	TRBV11-2	TRBJ2-2	TGTGCCAGCCAAATGGAACCCTTGTTCACCGGGGAGCTGTTTTTT	CASQMEPLFTGELFF
.	.	TRBV15	TRBJ2-2	TGTGCCACCAGCAGAGATTGGAGGGGCGTTAACACCGGGGAGCTGTTTTTT	CATSRDWRGVNTGELFF
.	.	TRBV12-3/TRBV12-4	TRBJ1-6	TGTGCCAGCAAGGGCTTACAGAATTCACCCCTCCACTTT	CASKGLQNSPLHF
.	.	TRBV5-4	TRBJ2-7	TGTGCCAGCAGCCTCCAGGGCTACGAGCAGTACTTC	CASSLQGYEQYF
TRBD2	.	TRBV5-1	TRBJ2-5	TGCGCCAGCAGCTTAGGCGGGGGGCAGGAGACCCAGTACTTC	CASSLGGGQETQYF
.	once	TRBV24-1	TRBJ2-2	TGTGCCACCAGTGACTCGGCAGCGCCTAACACCGGGGAGCTGTTTTTT	CATSDSAAPNTGELFF
.	.	TRBV27	TRBJ2-3	TGTGCCAGCCTCTCGGGTGGAGCCGATACGCAGTATTTT	CASLSGGADTQYF
.	few	TRBV7-9	TRBJ2-7	TGTGCCAGCAGCTTCGGCGGGTACTACGAGCAGTACTTC	CASSFGGYYEQYF
.	.	TRBV6-2/TRBV6-3	TRBJ2-1	TGTGCCAGCAGTTCCCGCGGGACCCTAAACAATGAGCAGTTCTTC	CASSSRGTLNNEQFF
.	once	TRBV6-5	TRBJ1-5	TGTGCCAGCAGCCCCCGATGGGGGAATAATCAGCCCCAGCATTTT	CASSPRWGNNQPQHF
.	.	TRBV6-1	TRBJ1-5	TGTGCCAGCAGGTGGGGCGGGAGCAATCAGCCCCAGCATTTT	CASRWGGSNQPQHF
.	.	TRBV6-1	TRBJ2-7	TGTGCCAGCAGTGAAGCAGGTAGCGGCTACGAGCAGTACTTC	CASSEAGSGYEQYF
.	.	TRBV5-6	TRBJ1-6	TGTGCCAGCAGACAGGTTTCTGGCTCACCCCTCCACTTT	CASRQVSGSPLHF
TRBD2	.	TRBV30	TRBJ2-3	TGTGCCTGGAGTGGGCTAGCGGGAGATACGCAGTATTTT	CAWSGLAGDTQYF
.	.	TRBV30	TRBJ2-3	TGTGCCTGGAGACAGGTGGCGCAGTATTTT	CAWRQVAQYF
.	.	TRBV5-1	TRBJ1-4	TGCGCCAGCAGCTTAAACCCCCCGGGCAGGGGAGCGCTGGATGAAAAACTGTTTTTT	CASSLNPPGRGALDEKLFF
.	.	TRBV7-2	TRBJ2-1	TGTGCCAGCAGCTTTCTAGCAAGGGGCAATGAGCAGTTCTTC	CASSFLARGNEQFF